This T cell receptor beta chain was captured by sequencing in a study of shared clonotypes between healthy human individuals. For the study at large: The donor pool was made up of a couple of women and a few men aged 18 to 49. Three plates each covered CD4 naive and memory; CD8 naive two, CD8 memory one.

CD8 memory fractions consisted of CD45RO+ and CCR7-negative CD45RA+ TemRA cells together. General study points: Estimated richness values were generally larger in naive subsets than in memory subsets.

Of note for this clone: Its target is not known.

Trimming took 2 bases from V and 4 from J, leaving 13 bases between them. The CDR3 consists of 15 residues. Germline values: CDR1 SNHLY, CDR2 FYNNEI. TCRdb's copy holds only in-frame clones and misses some; the assay was immunoSEQ multiplex PCR. In the table there are around 370,000 clones, about 96% of which are singletons. This clonotype was sampled from a young man in good health. The sample taken for sequencing was memory CD8+ T cells sorted from blood. Subset denoted: CD45RO+ cells pooled with CCR7-negative TemRA cells. This chain links TRBV2 with TRBJ2-3; D is ambiguous. This chain's CDR3 is CASSEIGGVSDTQYF. DNA for the CDR3: TGTGCCAGCAGTGAAATCGGCGGCGTATCAGATACGCAGTATTTT.